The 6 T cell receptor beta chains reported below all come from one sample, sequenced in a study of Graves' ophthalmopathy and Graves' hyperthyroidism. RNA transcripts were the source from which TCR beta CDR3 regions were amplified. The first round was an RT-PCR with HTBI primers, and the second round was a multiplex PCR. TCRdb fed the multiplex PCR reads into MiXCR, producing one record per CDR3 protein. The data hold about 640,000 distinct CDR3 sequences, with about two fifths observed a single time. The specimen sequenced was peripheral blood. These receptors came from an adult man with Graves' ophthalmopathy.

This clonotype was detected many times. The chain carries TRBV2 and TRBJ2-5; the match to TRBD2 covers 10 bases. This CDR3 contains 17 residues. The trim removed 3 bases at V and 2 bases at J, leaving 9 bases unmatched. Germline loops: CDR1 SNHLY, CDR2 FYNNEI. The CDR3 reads CASSDPSGGELQETQYF. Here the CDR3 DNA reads TGTGCCAGCAGTGACCCTAGCGGGGGAGAACTGCAAGAGACCCAGTACTTC.

The DNA for the CDR3 is TGTGCCAGCAGCTTGGTATCAGGGCAGCCCCAGCATTTT. Its translation is CASSLVSGQPQHF. V usage is TRBV5-6 and J usage is TRBJ1-5, with D possibly being TRBD1 (5 bases). Between the trimmed V and J ends, which lost 0 bases and 7 bases, there was a span of 8 bases. CDR3 length: 13 amino acids. From germline, CDR1 is SGHDT and CDR2 YYEEEE.

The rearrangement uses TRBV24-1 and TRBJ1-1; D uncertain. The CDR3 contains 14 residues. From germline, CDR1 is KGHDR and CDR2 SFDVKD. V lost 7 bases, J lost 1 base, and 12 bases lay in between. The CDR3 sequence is CATSSPRRNTEAFF. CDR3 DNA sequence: TGTGCCACCAGCAGCCCGCGGAGGAACACTGAAGCTTTCTTT.

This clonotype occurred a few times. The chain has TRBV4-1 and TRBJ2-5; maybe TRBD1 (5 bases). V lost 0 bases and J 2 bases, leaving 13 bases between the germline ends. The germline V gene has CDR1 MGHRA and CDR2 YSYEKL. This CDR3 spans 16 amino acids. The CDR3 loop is CASSQEGSTAQETQYF. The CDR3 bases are TGCGCCAGCAGCCAAGAAGGGTCGACAGCACAAGAGACCCAGTACTTC.

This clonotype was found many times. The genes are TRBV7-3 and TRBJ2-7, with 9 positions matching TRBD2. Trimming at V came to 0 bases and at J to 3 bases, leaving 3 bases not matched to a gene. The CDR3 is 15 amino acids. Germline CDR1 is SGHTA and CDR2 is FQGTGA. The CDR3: CASSLTAGGNYEQYF. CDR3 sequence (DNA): TGTGCCAGCAGCTTAACTGCGGGGGGGAACTACGAGCAGTACTTC.

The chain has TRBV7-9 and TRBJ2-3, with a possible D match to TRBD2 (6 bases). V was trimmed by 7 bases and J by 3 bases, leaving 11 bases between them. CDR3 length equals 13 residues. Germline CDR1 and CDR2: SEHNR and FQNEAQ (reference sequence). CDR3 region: CASIAGSTDTQYF. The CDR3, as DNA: TGTGCCAGCATCGCCGGGAGTACAGATACGCAGTATTTT.